The present T cell receptor beta chain was sequenced within a study of neurological immune-mediated disorders. The study drew its healthy controls from blood bank volunteers in Maryland, USA. Sorted libraries drew on under 1.2 million CD4+ or CD8+ T cells. The V and J ends lost 7 bases and 3 bases, in that order; junction bases with no gene match: 8. The germline V gene encodes CDR1 SQVTM and CDR2 ANQGSEA. The CDR3 length is 14 residues. TCRdb analysed the 5' RACE reads with MiXCR anew, one entry per CDR3 protein. The sample carries roughly 15,000 distinct CDR3 sequences, roughly 3.2% recorded once. This clonotype is medium-sized (0.01 to 0.1%) by share.

Sequenced sample: CD8+ T cells from blood. This chain connects TRBV29-1 to TRBJ2-7, with 11 bases identical to TRBD2. This clonotype originated in a woman aged 40 to 50 in good health. CDR3 loop: CSAGGGTSGYEQYF. For the CDR3, the DNA is TGCAGCGCCGGGGGCGGGACTAGCGGCTACGAGCAGTACTTC.